Given below is one TCR beta chain in context. Its target is unknown. This specimen comes from a study of T-cell reconstitution after alpha-beta-depleted transplantation in children. General study points: The high TCRbeta diversity at day 60 in some patients came from surviving recipient T cells and thymic progenitors. In patients about two months after transplant, alpha-beta T cells reportedly arose from several hundred expanded graft clones. T-cell counts and diversity were attributed mostly to newly produced T cells one year after transplant.

Unique molecular identifiers were used to barcode this TCRbeta library. A single record per CDR3 protein comes from TCRdb applying MiXCR to the PCR reads. This table holds about a million distinct CDR3 sequences, around 30% found once. The J segment lost 4 bases and the V segment lost 6 bases, leaving 6 bases of the junction unmatched. The V gene's germline CDR1 is DFQATT and CDR2 SNEGSKA (reference sequence). This CDR3 region has 14 residues. This TCR was recovered from a boy younger than two who had a stem cell transplant for SCID, so the T cells may come from the graft donor. Sequences were derived from PBMCs, mostly from graft donor cells, sampled 360 days after TCRalphabeta/CD19-depleted stem cell transplant. The rearrangement links TRBV20-1 to TRBJ2-2; 9 bases align to TRBD2. This CDR3 is CSAPPGLATGELFF. The CDR3 DNA reads as TGCAGTGCCCCCCCGGGACTAGCCACCGGGGAGCTGTTTTTT.